The following is a T cell receptor (beta chain) sequence with its context. Its antigen specificity is not known. Base-call qualities are not available, and no considerably larger clone is one nucleotide away. CDR1 is given as MNHEY and CDR2 as SVGAGI, both from the germline V gene. Germline trimming: 4 bases from V, 6 bases from J; junction bases outside gene matches: 6. The CDR3 has 15 amino acids, counting the end cysteine and phenylalanine. CDR3 DNA is the only sequence kept; it has 45 bases, read in frame from the first base. The immunoSEQ Assay was the method used to sequence TCRbeta CDR3 regions. After extraction, genomic DNA underwent amplification by bias-controlled multiplex PCR, followed by high-throughput sequencing. The authors' analysis ran thus. To quantify the absolute abundance of every unique TCRbeta CDR3 region, sequences were collapsed and filtered. T cell fraction was estimated by normalizing TCRbeta template counts to usable DNA, with usable DNA measured through amplification of reference genes found in all nucleated cells. Repertoire TCRs were annotated as SARS-CoV-2-specific by exact matching of V gene, CDR3 amino acid sequence and J gene to a known reactive TCR set. The reference SARS-CoV-2 TCR set was obtained from MIRA and was filtered for enrichment in COVID-19-positive ImmuneCODE repertoires, whereby public or cross-reactive TCRs were removed. Using the MIRA antigens, annotated TCRs were further analysed by specific ORF or by position within an ORF. Breadth was defined as annotated unique rearrangements over total unique productive rearrangements; depth was the summed frequency of those rearrangements. Group comparisons of TCR breadth used two-sided Wilcoxon rank-sum tests. TCRdb retrieved this table from immuneACCESS and kept in-frame rearrangements only. Not all clones are present; in checked studies, unresolved V genes account for under half, and no reason is known for the remainder. V and J calls plus clone size are reproduced from that table; the DNA served to infer D and trimming. The table for this sample lists over 400,000 clones; roughly 90% of them were counted only once. The ten largest account for approximately 1.7% of the sample.

The treatment or condition label, as the study defines it: over 15 received Ad26.COV2.S at low or high dose, single or two shots; roughly 5 received placebo; per-sample allocation not given. Repertoires of vaccine and placebo recipients were sequenced from samples taken on day 63 after the first injection. Cohort 1b enrolled some 25 adults aged 18-55 years at a single site in Boston, USA, between 29 July and 7 August 2020. Ad26.COV2.S was a replication-incompetent adenovirus type 26 vector that expressed a prefusion-stabilized SARS-CoV-2 spike protein derived from the original Wuhan strain. The data belong to a study of Ad26.COV2.S vaccination and SARS-CoV-2 variants (dated by TCRdb to the early 2020s). Turning to the overall study: Vaccine-arm donors were drawn from COV1001, a multicentre, randomized, double-blind, placebo-controlled phase I-IIa trial of Ad26.COV2.S in healthy adults. Trial participants were randomized into five groups of five, in which low-dose or high-dose Ad26.COV2.S was given once or twice, or placebo was given on both occasions. A total of 32 samples were included in the TCR-sequenced set, comprising about 20 Ad26.COV2.S vaccine recipients, 5 placebo recipients and 8 SARS-CoV-2 convalescent individuals. Dosing of Ad26.COV2.S was intramuscular, at either 5x10^10 or 1x10^11 viral particles, delivered as one shot or as two shots spaced 56 days apart. Throughout the experiments and outcome assessment, investigators stayed blinded to trial group allocation. TCRbeta repertoire sequencing was used to assess the specificity and breadth of SARS-CoV-2-reactive T cell receptors after Ad26.COV2.S vaccination. Points the paper makes about the study in general: Compared with placebo recipients, Ad26.COV2.S recipients showed higher spike-specific TCR breadth (P = 0.0014). Substantial breadth of spike-specific CD8+ and CD4+ T cell responses was reported after vaccination. According to the authors, total T cell responses may have been underestimated by the TCR breadth and depth analyses. Comparing responses between vaccine doses or regimens was not something the study was powered to do. Comparable non-spike TCR breadth was observed between vaccine and placebo recipients, consistent with only spike being contained in the vaccine.

This receptor was obtained from a person aged 18-60 years who received the Ad26.COV2.S COVID-19 vaccine or a placebo. Sequencing was performed on peripheral blood, taken in a trial of Ad26.COV2.S vaccine versus placebo. The rearrangement combines TRBV6-5 with TRBJ1-6; 7 nucleotides in the junction match TRBD1. The DNA reads TGTGCCAGCAGTTGGACGGGACAGATTAATTCACCCCTCCACTTT. The resulting protein is CASSWTGQINSPLHF.